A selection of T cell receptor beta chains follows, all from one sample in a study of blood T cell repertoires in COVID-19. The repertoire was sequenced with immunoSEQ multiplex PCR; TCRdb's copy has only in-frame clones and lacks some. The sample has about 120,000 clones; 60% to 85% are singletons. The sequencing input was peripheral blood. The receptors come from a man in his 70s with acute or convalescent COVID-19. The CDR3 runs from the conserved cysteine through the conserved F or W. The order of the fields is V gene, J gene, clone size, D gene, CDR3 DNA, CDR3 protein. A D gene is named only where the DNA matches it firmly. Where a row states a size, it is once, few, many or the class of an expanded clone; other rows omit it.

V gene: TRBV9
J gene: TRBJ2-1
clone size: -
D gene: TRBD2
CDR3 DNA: TGTGCCAGCAGCGTAGGTGGCGGGAGGGGCAATGAGCAGTTCTTC
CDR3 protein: CASSVGGGRGNEQFF

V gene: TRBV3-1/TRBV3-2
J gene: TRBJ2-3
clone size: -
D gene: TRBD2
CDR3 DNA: TGTGCCAGCAGCGCCAGGACTAGCGGGGGGGATACGCAGTATTTT
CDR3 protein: CASSARTSGGDTQYF

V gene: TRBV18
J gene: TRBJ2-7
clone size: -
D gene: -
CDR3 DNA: TGTGCCAGCTCATTTGGACAGATCCAGCTTGACGAGCAGTACTTC
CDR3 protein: CASSFGQIQLDEQYF

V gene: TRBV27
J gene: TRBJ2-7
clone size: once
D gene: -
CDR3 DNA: TGTGCCAGCAGCCTAGGGGTTAGCGGCTACGAGCAGTACTTC
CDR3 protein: CASSLGVSGYEQYF

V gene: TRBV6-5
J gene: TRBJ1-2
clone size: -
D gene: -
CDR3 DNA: TGTGCCAGCAGTAGGGGGTGGAGCTATGGCTACACCTTC
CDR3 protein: CASSRGWSYGYTF

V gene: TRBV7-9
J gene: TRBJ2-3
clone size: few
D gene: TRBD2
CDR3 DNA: TGTGCCAGCAGCTTAACTAGCGGGAGGATCACAGATACGCAGTATTTT
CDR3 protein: CASSLTSGRITDTQYF

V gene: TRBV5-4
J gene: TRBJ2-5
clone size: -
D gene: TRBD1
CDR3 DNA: TGTGCCAGCAGCTCCGGGACAGGGGAGACCCAGTACTTC
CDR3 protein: CASSSGTGETQYF

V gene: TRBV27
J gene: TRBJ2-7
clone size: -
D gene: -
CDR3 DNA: TGTGCCAGCAGTTCCCCCGGGGCGGGACGCTCCTACGAGCAGTACTTC
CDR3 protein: CASSSPGAGRSYEQYF

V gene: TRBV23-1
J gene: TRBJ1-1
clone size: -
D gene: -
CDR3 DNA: TGCGCCAGTAGAGCGGCAGACACTGAAGCTTTCTTT
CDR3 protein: CASRAADTEAFF

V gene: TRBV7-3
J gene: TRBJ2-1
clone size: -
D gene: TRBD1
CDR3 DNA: TGTGCCAGCAGCTTAAGACAGGGTTCCTACAATGAGCAGTTCTTC
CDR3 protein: CASSLRQGSYNEQFF

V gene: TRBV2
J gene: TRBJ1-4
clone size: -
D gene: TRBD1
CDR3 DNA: TGTGCCAGCAGTGAATCGCAGGGGGGTACTAATGAAAAACTGTTTTTT
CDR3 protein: CASSESQGGTNEKLFF

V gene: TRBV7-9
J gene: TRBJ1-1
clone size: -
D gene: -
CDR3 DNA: TGTGCCAGCAGCTTTCAGGGTAGTGCTTTCTTT
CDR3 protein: CASSFQGSAFF

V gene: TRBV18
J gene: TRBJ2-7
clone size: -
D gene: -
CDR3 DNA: TGTGCCAGCTCAGAGTCTACGGGGAGCTCCTACGAGCAGTACTTC
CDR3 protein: CASSESTGSSYEQYF

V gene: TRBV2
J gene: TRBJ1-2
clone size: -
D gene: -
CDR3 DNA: TGTGCCAGCAAGGGAGTCTATGGCTACACCTTC
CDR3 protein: CASKGVYGYTF

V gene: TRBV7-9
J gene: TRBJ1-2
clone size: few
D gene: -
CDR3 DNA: TGTGCCAGCAGCTCCCGGACAGTCTATGGCTACACCTTC
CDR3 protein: CASSSRTVYGYTF

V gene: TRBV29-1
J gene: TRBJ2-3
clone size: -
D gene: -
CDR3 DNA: TGCAGCGTTGATTTAGGTCGGAGGAGTGTAGATACGCAGTATTTT
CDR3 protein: CSVDLGRRSVDTQYF

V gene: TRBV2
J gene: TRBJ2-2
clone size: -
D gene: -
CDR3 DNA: TGTGCCAGCAGTGGTACAGGGACGGCCAGCGGGGAGCTGTTTTTT
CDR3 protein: CASSGTGTASGELFF

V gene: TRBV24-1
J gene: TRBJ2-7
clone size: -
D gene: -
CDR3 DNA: TGTGCCTTATATCCCCACGGGAGCTTAATCCCCTACGAGCAGTACTTC
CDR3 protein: CALYPHGSLIPYEQYF

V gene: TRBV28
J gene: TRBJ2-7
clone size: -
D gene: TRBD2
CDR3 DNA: TGTGCCAGCCTACGAAGGACTAGCGGGACCTACGAGCAGTACTTC
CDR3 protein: CASLRRTSGTYEQYF

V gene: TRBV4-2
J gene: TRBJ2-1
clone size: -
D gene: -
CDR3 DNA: TGTGCCAGCAGCCAAGAGGACTACTACAATGAGCAGTTCTTC
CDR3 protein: CASSQEDYYNEQFF

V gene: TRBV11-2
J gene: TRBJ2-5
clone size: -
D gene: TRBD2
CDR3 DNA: TGTGCCAGCAGCTTTCAAGCGGGGGCAGAAGAGACCCAGTACTTC
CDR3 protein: CASSFQAGAEETQYF

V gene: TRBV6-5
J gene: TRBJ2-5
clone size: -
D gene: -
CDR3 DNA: TGTGCCAGCAGTTACTCTTCAGGTCCGGGGGAGACCCAGTACTTC
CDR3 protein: CASSYSSGPGETQYF

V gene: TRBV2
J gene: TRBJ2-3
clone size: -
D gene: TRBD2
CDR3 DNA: TGTGCCAGCAGGGGAGGGCATCGCACAGATACGCAGTATTTT
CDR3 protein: CASRGGHRTDTQYF

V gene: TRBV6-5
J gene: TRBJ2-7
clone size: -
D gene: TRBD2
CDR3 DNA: TGTGCCAGCAGCTCCGGGACTAGTCCCCTCGAGCAGTACTTC
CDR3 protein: CASSSGTSPLEQYF

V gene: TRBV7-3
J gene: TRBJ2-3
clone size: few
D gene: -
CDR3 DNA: TGTGCCAGCAGCTCAGGGGTCAGCACAGATACGCAGTATTTT
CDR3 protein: CASSSGVSTDTQYF

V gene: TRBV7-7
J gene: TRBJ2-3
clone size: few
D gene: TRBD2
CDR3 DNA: TGTGCCAGCAGCTTAGGCCTAGCGGACACAGATACGCAGTATTTT
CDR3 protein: CASSLGLADTDTQYF

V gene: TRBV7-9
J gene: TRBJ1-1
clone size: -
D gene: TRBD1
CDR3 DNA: TGTGCCAGCAGACCCCCAGTGACAGGGGTGAGAGGTATGTACACTGAAGCTTTCTTT
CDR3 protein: CASRPPVTGVRGMYTEAFF